The 4 T cell receptor beta chains below come from one sample, sequenced in a study of blood T cell repertoires in COVID-19. The data were produced by immunoSEQ multiplex PCR, yet TCRdb's version contains in-frame clones alone and is incomplete. The top ten hold roughly 4% of the sample, which has some 130,000 clones, over 60% seen once. Specimen: peripheral blood. The source is a woman aged 80 or over with acute or convalescent COVID-19.

The rearrangement links TRBV7-2 to TRBJ2-7; possibly TRBD2 for D (6 bases). The germline CDR1 and CDR2 sequences are SGHTA and FQGNSA. CDR3 size: 14 residues. Trimming took off 5 bases at V and 3 bases at J, with 14 bases between the two ends. The chain's CDR3 is CASSEGLSGYEQYF. The DNA of the CDR3 is TGTGCCAGCAGCGAAGGACTATCCGGCTACGAGCAGTACTTC.

This clone occurred a few times. The chain is built from TRBV18 and TRBJ1-5; D not certain. The length of the CDR3 is 13 residues. Germline V lookup: CDR1 KGHSH, CDR2 LQKENI. Trimming took 2 bases from V and 6 from J, leaving 8 bases between them. CDR3 DNA: TGTGCCAGCTCACCAGAGGGTCCTCAGCCCCAGCATTTT. It translates to CASSPEGPQPQHF.

The J gene is TRBJ1-6, the V gene TRBV25-1, with TRBD1 identical over 7 bases. The CDR3 has 13 amino acids. The germline V gene encodes CDR1 MGHDK and CDR2 SYGVNS. After removal of 3 bases from V and 7 bases from J, the junction contained 0 bases not matched to a gene. As DNA, the CDR3 is TGTGCCAGCAGTGACAGGGGGAATTCACCCCTCCACTTT. Protein sequence: CASSDRGNSPLHF.

This sequence joins TRBV28 and TRBJ2-7; possibly TRBD1 for D (6 bases). Germline CDR1 reads MDHEN; CDR2 reads SYDVKM. V was pared by 5 bases and J by 0 bases, with 8 bases between. The CDR3 extends over 13 amino acids. The CDR3 region is CASSRGSSYEQYF. Written as DNA, the CDR3 is TGTGCCAGCAGTAGGGGGAGCTCCTACGAGCAGTACTTC.